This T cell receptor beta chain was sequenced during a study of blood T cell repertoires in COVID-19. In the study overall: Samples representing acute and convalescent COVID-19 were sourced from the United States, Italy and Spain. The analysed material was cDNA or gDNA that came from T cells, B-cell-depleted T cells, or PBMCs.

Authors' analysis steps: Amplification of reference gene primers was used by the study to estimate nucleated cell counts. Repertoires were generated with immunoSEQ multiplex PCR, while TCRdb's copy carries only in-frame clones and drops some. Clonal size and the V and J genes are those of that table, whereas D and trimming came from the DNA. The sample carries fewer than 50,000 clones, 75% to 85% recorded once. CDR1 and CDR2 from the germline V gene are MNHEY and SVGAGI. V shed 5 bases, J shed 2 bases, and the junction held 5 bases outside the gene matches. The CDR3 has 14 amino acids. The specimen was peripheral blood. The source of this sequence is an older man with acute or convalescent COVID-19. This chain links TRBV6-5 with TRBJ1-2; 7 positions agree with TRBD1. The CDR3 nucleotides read TGTGCCAGCAGTCCCGGACAGGCGAACTATGGCTACACCTTC. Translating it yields CASSPGQANYGYTF.